These T cell receptor beta chains were read from a single sample in a study of CD8+ T cells in alopecia areata. Libraries were prepared by immunoSEQ multiplex PCR; TCRdb keeps only in-frame clonotypes and omits some of them. The table records around 200,000 clones, under 60% of them present only once. This specimen consisted of CD8+ T cells sorted from blood, obtained at week 24, from a patient treated with tofacitinib. The receptors were gathered from a human donor with alopecia areata. Each CDR3 is given with its conserved first and last residue. D genes are given only for firm matches. Rows give clone size only sometimes, using once, few, many, or a class for an expanded clone.

CDR3 DNA	CDR3 protein	CDR3 length	V gene	J gene	D gene	clone size
TGTGCCACCAGCAGCACGCGGGACACCTACTCAAACATTCAGTACTTC	CATSSTRDTYSNIQYF	16	TRBV15	TRBJ2-4	NA	NA
TGTGCCAGCAGTCCCACAGGGTTCTACGAGCAGTACTTC	CASSPTGFYEQYF	13	TRBV2	TRBJ2-7	NA	few
TGTGCCAGCAGCCAACTTTCTAGCCCCTACGAGCAGTACTTC	CASSQLSSPYEQYF	14	TRBV13	TRBJ2-7	NA	few
TGTGCCAGCAGCTCGCTAGCGGGGCACTACAATGAGCAGTTCTTC	CASSSLAGHYNEQFF	15	TRBV7-9	TRBJ2-1	TRBD2	NA
TGTGCCAGCAGACGAACGGGACTAGCTGAGACCCAGTACTTC	CASRRTGLAETQYF	14	TRBV11-2	TRBJ2-5	TRBD2	once
TGCGCCAGCAGCCAAGATGAGGGGGACGCAGATACGCAGTATTTT	CASSQDEGDADTQYF	15	TRBV4-1	TRBJ2-3	NA	NA
TGTGCCAGCAGTGGACAGGGGGCAAGGGTAGAGACCCAGTACTTC	CASSGQGARVETQYF	15	TRBV2	TRBJ2-5	TRBD1	NA
TGTGCCAGCAGCCTGGACAGGCGAATCACAGATACGCAGTATTTT	CASSLDRRITDTQYF	15	TRBV2	TRBJ2-3	TRBD1	NA
TGTGCCAGTAGTAGCCCGACAGGGTTGGGTTATGGCTACACCTTC	CASSSPTGLGYGYTF	15	TRBV19	TRBJ1-2	TRBD1	few
TGTGCCAGCAGTTACGGTGGCCTAGCGCACACAGATACGCAGTATTTT	CASSYGGLAHTDTQYF	16	TRBV9	TRBJ2-3	NA	NA
TGTGCCAGCAGCTCGCCCCTTTGGCGTACGCAGTATTTT	CASSSPLWRTQYF	13	TRBV7-6	TRBJ2-3	NA	NA
TGTGCCAGCAGCTTAGGGACCTCGGCCTACGAGCAGTACTTC	CASSLGTSAYEQYF	14	TRBV7-2	TRBJ2-7	NA	NA
TGTGCCACCGCGGCCCCGGGCTCCGCCGGCCCTGAGCAGTTCTTC	CATAAPGSAGPEQFF	15	TRBV6-5	TRBJ2-1	NA	NA
TGCAGCGTTGAGGGGTCAAACCCCTACGAGCAGTACTTC	CSVEGSNPYEQYF	13	TRBV29-1	TRBJ2-7	NA	few
TGTGCCAGCAGCCAAACCCCAGGGACAGGGGGCTACTATGGCTACACCTTC	CASSQTPGTGGYYGYTF	17	TRBV7-3	TRBJ1-2	TRBD1	NA
TGCGCCAGCAGCTCCCGGCCCAGGGTAGACAATGAGCAGTTCTTC	CASSSRPRVDNEQFF	15	TRBV5-1	TRBJ2-1	NA	NA
TGTGCCAGCAGTCCCCCGGGACAGGGGGAGGAGACCCAGTACTTC	CASSPPGQGEETQYF	15	TRBV27	TRBJ2-5	TRBD1	once
TGTGCCAGCAGCTTAGCCCCAAGGACAGTACTAGGCACTGAAGCTTTCTTT	CASSLAPRTVLGTEAFF	17	TRBV13	TRBJ1-1	NA	NA
TGTGCCAGCAGTTGGGCAGGGGGCGCCGACGGGGAGCTGTTTTTT	CASSWAGGADGELFF	15	TRBV27	TRBJ2-2	TRBD1	NA
TGTGCCAGCAGCTTACCGGGACAGGGATCCCGCTCTGGGGCCAACGTCCTGACTTTC	CASSLPGQGSRSGANVLTF	19	TRBV7-9	TRBJ2-6	TRBD1	NA
TGTGCCAGCAGCCAGGAGGAGTCAGATAATGAAAAACTGTTTTTT	CASSQEESDNEKLFF	15	TRBV4-2	TRBJ1-4	NA	NA
TGTGCCAGCAAGATAGCGGATAGATCAAACAACGAGCAGTACTTC	CASKIADRSNNEQYF	15	TRBV28	TRBJ2-7	NA	NA
TGTGCCTGGACTGCGCTCCTTGGTGAAAAACTGTTTTTT	CAWTALLGEKLFF	13	TRBV30	TRBJ1-4	NA	NA
TGTGCCAGCAATCGGGGGGTCCATGAGCAGTTCTTC	CASNRGVHEQFF	12	TRBV7-2	TRBJ2-1	TRBD2	NA
TGCAGCGTCCAGGGGTTAGGGTGGGGATACGAGCAGTACTTC	CSVQGLGWGYEQYF	14	TRBV29-1	TRBJ2-7	NA	few
TGTGCCAGCAGCTTAGTACAGGATAGCAATCAGCCCCAGCATTTT	CASSLVQDSNQPQHF	15	TRBV7-9	TRBJ1-5	NA	NA
TGTGCCAGCACCCCCGGGTCTGGGGAGGTCGAGCAGTACTTC	CASTPGSGEVEQYF	14	TRBV6-5	TRBJ2-7	NA	NA
TGTGCCACCAGCAGAGATCGATGGGGCAATGAGCAGTTCTTC	CATSRDRWGNEQFF	14	TRBV15	TRBJ2-1	NA	few
TGTGCCAGCAGCGTACTAGCGGGGGCAGCAGATACGCAGTATTTT	CASSVLAGAADTQYF	15	TRBV9	TRBJ2-3	TRBD2	few
TGTGCCAGCAGTGAACTCGGACTCAATCAGCCCCAGCATTTT	CASSELGLNQPQHF	14	TRBV25-1	TRBJ1-5	NA	few
TGCGCCAGCAGCTTGTTGCCGGGGACGACCAAAAACATTCAGTACTTC	CASSLLPGTTKNIQYF	16	TRBV5-1	TRBJ2-4	NA	once
TGTGCCAGCAGCTCGATGGGATTTTCCTACGAGCAGTACTTC	CASSSMGFSYEQYF	14	TRBV7-6	TRBJ2-7	NA	NA
TGTGCCAGCAGACCCCGCGGGGTCGGCACTGAAGCTTTCTTT	CASRPRGVGTEAFF	14	TRBV2	TRBJ1-1	NA	NA
TGTGCCAGCAGCGGACTAGCGGGGGCATTGACAGATACGCAGTATTTT	CASSGLAGALTDTQYF	16	TRBV7-9	TRBJ2-3	TRBD2	NA
TGTGCCTGGAGACCCCAAAGGTACCCTTACGAGCAGTACTTC	CAWRPQRYPYEQYF	14	TRBV30	TRBJ2-7	NA	NA
TGTGCCAGCAGCTTGGGACAGCATAGCAATCAGCCCCAGCATTTT	CASSLGQHSNQPQHF	15	TRBV5-8	TRBJ1-5	NA	NA
TGCAGCGTTCCCGTAGCGGGGGGTGCTTTCTTT	CSVPVAGGAFF	11	TRBV29-1	TRBJ1-1	NA	NA
TGTGCCAGCAGCTTAGAGGACAGTCAAGAGACCCAGTACTTC	CASSLEDSQETQYF	14	TRBV7-9	TRBJ2-5	NA	NA
TGTGCCAGCAGCTTAGTAGCGGGGGCCGCTGAAGCTTTCTTT	CASSLVAGAAEAFF	14	TRBV13	TRBJ1-1	NA	once
TGTGCCAGCAGCCCCGTGGGACAGGCCTACGAGCAGTACTTC	CASSPVGQAYEQYF	14	TRBV6-5	TRBJ2-7	TRBD1	once
TGTGCCAGCAGCTTAGAGGTGCCTTCCCCAGATACGCAGTATTTT	CASSLEVPSPDTQYF	15	TRBV7-2	TRBJ2-3	NA	NA
TGCGCCAGCACCCATGGGGAGACCCAGTACTTC	CASTHGETQYF	11	TRBV5-1	TRBJ2-5	NA	NA
TGCGCCAGCAGCTGGGACAGGGGGAATGAGCAGTTCTTC	CASSWDRGNEQFF	13	TRBV5-1	TRBJ2-1	TRBD1	NA
TGTGCCAGCAGCTTATGGGGGAGGGGTGATCAGCCCCAGCATTTT	CASSLWGRGDQPQHF	15	TRBV7-8	TRBJ1-5	NA	NA
TGCAGCGTCTCCCACTCCGGGACAGGGAACGGGGAGCTGTTTTTT	CSVSHSGTGNGELFF	15	TRBV29-1	TRBJ2-2	TRBD1	NA
TGCGCCAGCAGCGGAACCATAGGCTCTGGGGCCAACGTCCTGACTTTC	CASSGTIGSGANVLTF	16	TRBV5-1	TRBJ2-6	NA	NA
TGCGCCAGCAGCCCGCCGGGACAAGTCAGCACCGGGGAGCTGTTTTTT	CASSPPGQVSTGELFF	16	TRBV5-1	TRBJ2-2	NA	NA
TGCGCCAGCAGCCCGGAGACTTTATTAGCCCAGTACTTC	CASSPETLLAQYF	13	TRBV5-1	TRBJ2-5	NA	once
TGCGCCAGCAGCCAAGGAGGGGGGGCGCGTGGGGCCAACGTCCTGACTTTC	CASSQGGGARGANVLTF	17	TRBV4-1	TRBJ2-6	NA	NA
TGCAGCGTTGAGCAGGGTAGCAATCAGCCCCAGCATTTT	CSVEQGSNQPQHF	13	TRBV29-1	TRBJ1-5	NA	few
TGCGCCAGCAGCTTGGTGGCAGACGATGGAGAAGCTTTCTTT	CASSLVADDGEAFF	14	TRBV5-1	TRBJ1-1	NA	NA
TGTGCCACCAGCAGGGACAGGACTATTAGTGAAAAACTGTTTTTT	CATSRDRTISEKLFF	15	TRBV15	TRBJ1-4	TRBD1	NA
TGTGCCAGCAGTTACCCGGATCCAGCGGGGTGGGAACAGTTCTTC	CASSYPDPAGWEQFF	15	TRBV6-5	TRBJ2-1	TRBD2	once
TGTGCCAGCAGTGACCGGTACAATGAGCAGTTCTTC	CASSDRYNEQFF	12	TRBV6-1	TRBJ2-1	NA	NA
TGTGCCAGCAGCCAATCAACCAGCAATCAGCCCCAGCATTTT	CASSQSTSNQPQHF	14	TRBV13	TRBJ1-5	NA	NA
TGCGCCAGCAGCCAAGAACGGGGCTCCTACGAGCAGTACTTC	CASSQERGSYEQYF	14	TRBV4-1	TRBJ2-7	NA	few
TGTGCCAGCAGCCCTATGCTTGACAGTTACTATGGCTACACCTTC	CASSPMLDSYYGYTF	15	TRBV16	TRBJ1-2	NA	NA
TGTGCCAGCAGCTTACCTAGCGGGGGGAAATACAATGAGCAGTTCTTC	CASSLPSGGKYNEQFF	16	TRBV7-9	TRBJ2-1	TRBD2	NA
TGTGCCAGTACTGACAGGGCTGGGGCCAACGTCCTGACTTTC	CASTDRAGANVLTF	14	TRBV13	TRBJ2-6	TRBD1	few
TGTGCCAGCAGCTTTGGGACGAAGGGGGACATTCAGTACTTC	CASSFGTKGDIQYF	14	TRBV7-8	TRBJ2-4	NA	NA